These 25 T cell receptor beta chains were sequenced from one sample in a study of T cell responses to AZD1222 COVID-19 vaccine. TCRdb keeps only in-frame clones here, not all; method: immunoSEQ multiplex PCR. The sample consists of 100,000 or so clones, 85% to 90% of them appearing once. This specimen was peripheral blood, taken on day 0 of AZD1222 vaccination. These receptor sequences come from an adult in good health.

This clone came up a few times. This chain uses TRBV28 with TRBJ2-6; no reliable D call. V was cut by 1 base and J by 4 bases, with 5 bases left in between. This CDR3 comprises 14 residues. Looked up from germline, CDR1 is MDHEN and CDR2 is SYDVKM. The CDR3 region is CASSLFQGANVLTF. The DNA of the CDR3 is TGTGCCAGCAGTTTATTCCAGGGGGCCAACGTCCTGACTTTC.

The CDR3 nucleotides are TGTGCCAGCAGTAGCAACATAGGGACTGAAGCTTTCTTT. This encodes CASSSNIGTEAFF. The rearrangement uses TRBV12-3 or TRBV12-4 and TRBJ1-1; D is unresolved. V was cut by 5 bases and J by 5 bases, with 12 bases left in between. CDR3 length: 13 amino acids.

This sequence joins TRBV18 and TRBJ2-1; 15 bases are shared with TRBD2. Trimming took 3 bases from V and 1 from J; bases not matched to a gene: 7. CDR1 is KGHSH, CDR2 LQKENI, per germline. The CDR3 is made up of 19 amino acids. The CDR3 region has the DNA TGTGCCAGCTCACCCAACAGAGGGACTAGCGGGGGGTCCTACAATGAGCAGTTCTTC. Its protein product is CASSPNRGTSGGSYNEQFF.

The genes are TRBV4-2 and TRBJ1-5; no definite D call. Trimming took off 1 base at V and 4 bases at J, with 11 bases between the two ends. The CDR3 runs 15 residues. Germline V lookup: CDR1 LGHNA, CDR2 YNFKEQ. In DNA form, the CDR3 reads TGTGCCAGCAGCCAAGCCGCCGTGCAAAATCAGCCCCAGCATTTT. This sequence encodes CASSQAAVQNQPQHF.

The genes are TRBV27 and TRBJ1-4, with D unresolved. The CDR3 loop spans 15 amino acids. Trimming stripped 6 bases from V and 3 bases from J, with 14 bases between. The germline CDR1 and CDR2 sequences are MNHEY and SMNVEV (reference sequence). CDR3 amino acids: CASSSYEGSNEKLFF. The CDR3 bases are TGTGCCAGCAGCTCCTACGAGGGATCTAATGAAAAACTGTTTTTT.

The chain carries TRBV10-3 and TRBJ1-6; possibly TRBD1 for D (5 bases). Germline loops: CDR1 ENHRY, CDR2 SYGVKD. The CDR3 is made up of 12 amino acids. Between the trimmed V and J ends, which lost 10 bases and 9 bases, there was a span of 13 bases. The DNA for the CDR3 is TGTGCCACCTCGGAGGGACTTTCACCCCTCCACTTT. Residues: CATSEGLSPLHF.

The chain employs TRBV10-3 and TRBJ1-2; 9 bases align to TRBD1. CDR1 ENHRY and CDR2 SYGVKD come from the germline V gene. This CDR3 is 15 amino acids long. V lost 8 bases, J lost 5 bases, and 12 bases stayed unmatched. CDR3 nucleotide sequence: TGTGCCATCTCCCCGAATGGGGGGACAGGGTATGGCTACACCTTC. This codes for CAISPNGGTGYGYTF.

The rearrangement joins TRBV7-9 to TRBJ2-2, with 10 bases aligning to TRBD1. The CDR3 is made up of 17 amino acids. Looked up from germline, CDR1 is SEHNR and CDR2 is FQNEAQ (reference sequence). With 5 bases clipped from V and 4 bases from J, the junction kept 10 bases outside the gene matches. The CDR3 protein is CASSPQPGQGSTGELFF. The CDR3 coding sequence is TGTGCCAGCAGCCCCCAGCCGGGACAGGGGTCCACCGGGGAGCTGTTTTTT.

This rearrangement joins TRBV27 to TRBJ2-5; D is possibly TRBD2 (7 bases). V dropped 6 bases and J dropped 6 bases, with 14 bases sitting between them. CDR1 and CDR2 (germline): MNHEY, SMNVEV (reference sequence). The CDR3 loop spans 13 amino acids. CDR3: CASREGGLQTQYF. CDR3 sequence (DNA): TGTGCCAGCAGGGAGGGGGGGTTACAGACCCAGTACTTC.

The chain uses TRBV12-5 and TRBJ2-1; 11 bases fit TRBD2. This CDR3 spans 16 amino acids. J was trimmed by 4 bases and V by 6 bases; bases with no gene match: 8. Germline CDR1 reads LGHNT; CDR2 reads FRNRAP. CDR3: CASGLGTSGLYNEQFF. CDR3 coding DNA: TGTGCTAGTGGCCTCGGGACTAGCGGCCTATACAATGAGCAGTTCTTC. Full variable domain (missing parts from reference TRBV12-5 and TRBJ2-1): DARVTQTPRHKVTEMGQEVTMRCQPILGHNTVFWYRQTMMQGLELLAYFRNRAPLDDSGMPKDRFSAEMPDATLATLKIQPSEPRDSAVYFCASGLGTSGLYNEQFFGPGTRLTVL.

V usage is TRBV6-4 and J usage is TRBJ2-7; no firm D call. Germline CDR1 is MRHNA and CDR2 is SNTAGT. CDR3 length: 15 amino acids. The germline V and J ends were trimmed by 6 bases and 7 bases, with 22 bases remaining between them. CDR3 in amino acids: CASSLGRYYTREQYF. The CDR3 DNA is TGTGCCAGCAGCCTCGGGCGATATTATACGAGGGAGCAGTACTTC.

The rearrangement joins TRBV9 to TRBJ1-1, with D possibly TRBD1 on 6 matching bases. The germline CDR1 and CDR2 sequences are SGDLS and YYNGEE. The CDR3 spans 15 residues. Deletions cut 4 bases from V and 0 bases from J, with 13 bases between. The DNA for the CDR3 is TGTGCCAGCAGCTCACGGACAGCTTTGAACACTGAAGCTTTCTTT. Its protein product is CASSSRTALNTEAFF.

The chain carries TRBV5-5 and TRBJ1-4, with 9 bases that match TRBD1. This CDR3 has 15 amino acids. The V gene's germline CDR1 is SGHKS and CDR2 YYEKEE (reference sequence). With V trimmed by 7 bases and J by 5 bases, 9 bases remained unmatched. CDR3 nucleotides: TGTGCCAGCGGCACCGCGGGACAGGGCAATGAAAAACTGTTTTTT. It codes for CASGTAGQGNEKLFF.

The chain is built from TRBV3-1 (or the pseudogene TRBV3-2) and TRBJ1-6; 7 bases line up with TRBD1. With 4 bases clipped from V and 7 bases from J, the junction kept 10 bases outside the gene matches. This CDR3 spans 16 amino acids. The germline CDR1 and CDR2 sequences are LGHDT and YNNKEL (reference sequence). CDR3 sequence (DNA): TGTGCCAGCAGCCCGGGACAGCGTCGTACAAATTCACCCCTCCACTTT. As protein: CASSPGQRRTNSPLHF.

The V call is TRBV7-3, the J call TRBJ2-2; 9 nucleotides line up with TRBD1. Per the germline V gene, CDR1 is SGHTA and CDR2 is FQGTGA. This CDR3 region has 16 residues. With 3 bases clipped from V and 6 bases from J, the junction kept 8 bases outside the gene matches. The CDR3 loop reads CASSFAGTGMSGELFF. In DNA, the CDR3 is TGTGCCAGCAGCTTTGCGGGGACAGGGATGTCCGGGGAGCTGTTTTTT.

The chain carries TRBV3-1 (or the pseudogene TRBV3-2) and TRBJ2-3; unclear D gene. The CDR3 loop spans 17 amino acids. Germline assignment: CDR1 LGHDT and CDR2 YNNKEL (reference sequence). V was shortened by 0 bases and J by 2 bases, with 15 bases between the two germline ends. The CDR3, as DNA: TGTGCCAGCAGCCAAGACTTCAGGACCTTAATCACAGATACGCAGTATTTT. Amino acids: CASSQDFRTLITDTQYF.

The chain recombines TRBV7-7 with TRBJ2-1; maybe TRBD2 (5 bases). The CDR3 totals 17 residues. Between the trimmed V and J ends, which lost 5 bases and 4 bases, there was a span of 21 bases. Germline-derived CDR1 and CDR2 are SSHAT and FNYEAQ (reference sequence). CDR3 bases: TGTGCCAGCAGCCCCCGGATAGGCCAAACGGGATACAATGAGCAGTTCTTC. Translation gives CASSPRIGQTGYNEQFF.

This clone has only one observation. The CDR3 bases are TGTGCCAGCTCACCCGAAGTTGGACAGGGATCGTACGGCTACACCTTC. This encodes CASSPEVGQGSYGYTF. The rearrangement links TRBV18 to TRBJ1-2; 8 bases line up with TRBD1. Germline trimming cut 3 bases from V and 8 bases from J; bases unmatched to any gene: 14. This CDR3 region has 16 residues. Germline loops: CDR1 KGHSH, CDR2 LQKENI.

The chain has TRBV7-3 and TRBJ2-1, with 8 bases that match TRBD2. V was pared by 1 base and J by 6 bases, with 8 bases of the junction left unmatched. CDR3 length: 16 residues. Germline lookup yields CDR1 SGHTA and CDR2 FQGTGA. The CDR3 reads CASSLNAPGTSNEQFF. The CDR3 DNA is TGTGCCAGCAGCTTAAACGCCCCCGGGACTAGCAATGAGCAGTTCTTC. The full variable domain, completed using reference TRBV7-3 and TRBJ2-1, is GAGVSQTPSNKVTEKGKYVELRCDPISGHTALYWYRQSLGQGPEFLIYFQGTGAADDSGLPNDRFFAVRPEGSVSTLKIQRTERGDSAVYLCASSLNAPGTSNEQFFGPGTRLTVL.

V is TRBV7-3 and J is TRBJ2-3; 9 nucleotides line up with TRBD2. CDR3 length: 17 amino acids. V was pared by 1 base and J by 6 bases, with 11 bases of the junction left unmatched. Germline V gives CDR1 SGHTA, CDR2 FQGTGA. The CDR3 DNA reads TGTGCCAGCAGCTTAAACGGAATAGCGGGAGTGGGGGATACGCAGTATTTT. It specifies CASSLNGIAGVGDTQYF.

The chain recombines TRBV5-5 with TRBJ2-7; D is tentatively TRBD1 or TRBD2 (6 bases each). This CDR3 has 13 residues. Deletions cut 6 bases from V and 3 bases from J, with 13 bases between. Germline-derived CDR1 and CDR2 are SGHKS and YYEKEE (reference sequence). CDR3 sequence: CASTRRGNYEQYF. The CDR3 bases are TGTGCCAGCACCAGGAGGGGGAACTACGAGCAGTACTTC.

Only one count was recorded for this clone. The chain is built from TRBV19 and TRBJ2-5; TRBD2 matches at 7 bases. The V segment lost 4 bases and the J segment 5 bases; nucleotides outside the gene matches: 4. This CDR3 contains 13 residues. Germline lookup yields CDR1 LNHDA and CDR2 SQIVND (reference sequence). The CDR3 nucleotides are TGTGCCAGTAGTAGCGGGAGAGGTGAGACCCAGTACTTC. This translates into CASSSGRGETQYF.

V usage is TRBV7-2 and J usage is TRBJ2-7; D is undetermined. The germline gives CDR1 SGHTA, CDR2 FQGNSA. V lost 5 bases and J lost 0, with 11 bases in between. This CDR3 has 14 amino acids. The CDR3 is CASSDGYSSYEQYF. The CDR3 DNA sequence: TGTGCCAGCAGCGATGGGTATAGCTCCTACGAGCAGTACTTC.

The sample holds a few counts of this clone. The V and J genes are TRBV6-2 or TRBV6-3 and TRBJ2-7, with TRBD1 matching over 7 bases. CDR1 MNHEY and CDR2 SVGEGT come from the germline V gene. The CDR3 has 16 residues. J lost 1 base, V lost 2 bases, and 8 bases had no gene match. CDR3 nucleotides: TGTGCCAGCAGTTACCCGATGGACAGGAGGTCCTACGAGCAGTACTTC. Translated, it gives CASSYPMDRRSYEQYF.

This rearrangement joins TRBV29-1 to TRBJ2-4; either TRBD1 or TRBD2 may fit D (5 bases each). CDR1 is SQVTM and CDR2 is ANQGSEA in the germline V gene. The CDR3 is 15 residues long. The V end lost 6 bases, the J end lost 1 base, and 16 bases lay between the germline ends. The CDR3 nucleotides read TGCAGCGTACTGGGGGATCCTCTGGCCAAAAACATTCAGTACTTC. As protein: CSVLGDPLAKNIQYF.